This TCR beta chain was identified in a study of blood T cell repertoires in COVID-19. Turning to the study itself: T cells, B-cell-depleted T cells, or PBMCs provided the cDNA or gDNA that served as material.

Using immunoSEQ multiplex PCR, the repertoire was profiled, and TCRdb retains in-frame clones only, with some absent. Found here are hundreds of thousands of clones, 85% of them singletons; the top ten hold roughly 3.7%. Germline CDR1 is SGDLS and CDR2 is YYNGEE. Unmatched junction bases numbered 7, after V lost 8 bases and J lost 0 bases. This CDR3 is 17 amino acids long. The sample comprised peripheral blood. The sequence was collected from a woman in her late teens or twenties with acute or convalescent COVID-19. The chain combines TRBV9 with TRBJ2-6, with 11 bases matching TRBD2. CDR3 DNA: TGTGCCAGTCTAACGGGACTAGCGGTCTCTGGGGCCAACGTCCTGACTTTC. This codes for CASLTGLAVSGANVLTF.